The count of the clone carrying this T cell receptor beta chain is one. Germline loops: CDR1 SGHNT, CDR2 YYREEE (reference sequence). This CDR3 comprises 14 residues. Trimming cost V 4 bases and J 6 bases, with 13 bases left between them. This entry comes from a study of blood T cell repertoires in COVID-19. Clones were sequenced by immunoSEQ multiplex PCR, and TCRdb holds only the in-frame ones, with some missing. Among a few hundred thousand clones, roughly 82% were seen once, and the ten largest hold roughly 1.4%. The clonotype originates from a woman aged 40 to 55 who had recovered from COVID-19. The chain uses TRBV5-4 and TRBJ1-4, with no clear D. Material: peripheral blood. CDR3 residues: CASSTAINHEKLFF. The DNA of the CDR3 is TGTGCCAGCAGCACTGCTATAAATCATGAAAAACTGTTTTTT.